This T cell receptor (beta chain) is from a study of cytomegalovirus exposure and HLA in healthy donors. Findings and limits, study-wide: Several of the most significant clusters appeared linked to common viral pathogens, based on a later analysis. Later work showed greater clonal expansion in HLA-associated TCR beta chains than in equally common others. At a 0.05 false discovery rate, a later analysis found some 17,000 TCR beta sequences to be associated with HLA alleles.

This clone has only one observation. Antigen: not known. Researchers ran the PCR with 60 Vbeta and 13 Jbeta primers. In the source study's methods: In a later analysis, around 10 million of 65 million to 90 million unique beta chains occurred in at least two donors. Only in-frame clones appear in the TCRdb table, and some are missing; sequencing was by immunoSEQ multiplex PCR. V and J calls and clone size follow that table, whereas D and trimming were derived from the DNA. Of under 200,000 clones in the sample, approximately 80% were seen once. This TCR was sampled from a woman aged 45-65 years in good health and CMV-seronegative. The sample taken for sequencing was PBMCs.

CDR3 sequence (DNA): TGTGCCAGCAGGCGATCGGGACAGTTCGAAAAACTGTTTTTT. Its protein is CASRRSGQFEKLFF. The chain recombines TRBV6-6 with TRBJ1-4, with 7 nucleotides matching TRBD1. The V gene end was trimmed by 6 bases and the J gene end by 8 bases; junction bases not matched to a gene: 9. There are 14 residues in the CDR3. Germline V gives CDR1 MNHNY, CDR2 SVGAGI (reference sequence).